Detailed here is one T cell receptor beta chain. What it recognizes is unknown. The PCR made use of 60 Vbeta and 13 Jbeta primers. Assay used: immunoSEQ multiplex PCR; TCRdb lists only in-frame clones, some missing. Of over 130,000 clones in the sample, 75% to 90% were seen once. The data stem from a study of cytomegalovirus exposure and HLA in healthy donors. The germline V gene has CDR1 MNHNS and CDR2 SASEGT. This CDR3 region has 14 residues. The V segment lost 4 bases and the J segment 10 bases; nucleotides outside the gene matches: 6. Findings and limits, study-wide: Most TCRs appeared rarely, but some public TCRs recurred in many donors. High specificity and sensitivity for cytomegalovirus status were reported for the classifier. Clonal expansion was found to be greater in HLA-associated TCR beta chains than in equally common others in a later analysis.

The source of this sequence is a female donor in good health and CMV-seronegative. The chain links TRBV6-1 to TRBJ1-6, with 8 nucleotides matching TRBD1. Sequencing used PBMCs. The CDR3 spells CASSVGQGPSPLHF. The DNA for the CDR3 is TGTGCCAGCAGTGTTGGACAGGGCCCCTCACCCCTCCACTTT.